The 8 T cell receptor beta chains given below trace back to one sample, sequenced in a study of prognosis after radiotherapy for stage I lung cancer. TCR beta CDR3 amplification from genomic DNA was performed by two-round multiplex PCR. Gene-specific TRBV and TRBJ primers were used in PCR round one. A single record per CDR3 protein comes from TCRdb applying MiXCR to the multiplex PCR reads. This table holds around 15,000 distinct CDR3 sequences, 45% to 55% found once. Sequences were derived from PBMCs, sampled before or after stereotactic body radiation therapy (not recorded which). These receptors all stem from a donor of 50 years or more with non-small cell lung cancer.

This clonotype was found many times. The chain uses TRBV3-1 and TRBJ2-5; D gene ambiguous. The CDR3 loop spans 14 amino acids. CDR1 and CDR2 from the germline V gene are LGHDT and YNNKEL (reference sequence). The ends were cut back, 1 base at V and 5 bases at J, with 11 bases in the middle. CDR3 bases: TGTGCCAGCAGCCAAGTTGAAGCTTACGAGACCCAGTACTTC. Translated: CASSQVEAYETQYF.

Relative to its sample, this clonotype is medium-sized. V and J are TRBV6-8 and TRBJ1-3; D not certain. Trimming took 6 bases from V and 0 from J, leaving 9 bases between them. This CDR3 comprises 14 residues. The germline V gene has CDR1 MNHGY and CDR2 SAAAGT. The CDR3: CASRETYSGNTIYF. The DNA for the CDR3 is TGTGCCAGCAGGGAGACATACTCTGGAAACACCATATATTTT.

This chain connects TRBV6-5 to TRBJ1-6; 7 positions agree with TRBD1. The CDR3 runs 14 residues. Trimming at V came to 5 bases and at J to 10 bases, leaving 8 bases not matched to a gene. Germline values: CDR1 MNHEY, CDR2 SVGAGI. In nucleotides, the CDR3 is TGTGCCAGCAGTCCGGGACAGTGTGGATCACCCCTCCACTTT. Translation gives CASSPGQCGSPLHF.

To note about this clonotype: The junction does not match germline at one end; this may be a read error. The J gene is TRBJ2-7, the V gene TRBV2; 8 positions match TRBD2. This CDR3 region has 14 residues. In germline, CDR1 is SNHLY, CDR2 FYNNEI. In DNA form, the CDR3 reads TGTGCCAGCAGTGAACGAGCGGGAGATTTCGAGAAGTACTTC. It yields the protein CASSERAGDFEKYF.

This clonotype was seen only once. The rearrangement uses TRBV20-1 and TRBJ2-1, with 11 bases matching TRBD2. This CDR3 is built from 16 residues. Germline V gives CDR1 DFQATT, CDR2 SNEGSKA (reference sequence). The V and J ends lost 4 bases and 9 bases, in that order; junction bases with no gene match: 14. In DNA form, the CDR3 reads TGCAGTGCTAACCCCAGACTAGCGGGACAAAAGGGTGAGCAGTTCTTC. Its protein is CSANPRLAGQKGEQFF.

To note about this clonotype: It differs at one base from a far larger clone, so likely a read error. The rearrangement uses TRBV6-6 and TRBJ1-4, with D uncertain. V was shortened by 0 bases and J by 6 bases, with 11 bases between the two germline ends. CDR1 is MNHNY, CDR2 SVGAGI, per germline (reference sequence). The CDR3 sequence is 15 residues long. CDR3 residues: CASSYSVAVDEKLFF. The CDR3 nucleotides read TGTGCCAGCAGTTACTCGGTGGCTGTTGATGAAAAACTGTTTTTT.

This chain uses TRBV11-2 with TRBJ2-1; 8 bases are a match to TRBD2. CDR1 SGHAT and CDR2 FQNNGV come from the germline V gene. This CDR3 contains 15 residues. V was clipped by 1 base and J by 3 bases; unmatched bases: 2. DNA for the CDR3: TGTGCCAGCAGCTTAGTCGGGAGGGGCTACAATGAGCAGTTCTTC. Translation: CASSLVGRGYNEQFF. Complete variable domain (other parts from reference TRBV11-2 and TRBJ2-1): EAGVAQSPRYKIIEKRQSVAFWCNPISGHATLYWYQQILGQGPKLLIQFQNNGVVDDSQLPKDRFSAERLKGVDSTLKIQPAKLEDSAVYLCASSLVGRGYNEQFFGPGTRLTVL.

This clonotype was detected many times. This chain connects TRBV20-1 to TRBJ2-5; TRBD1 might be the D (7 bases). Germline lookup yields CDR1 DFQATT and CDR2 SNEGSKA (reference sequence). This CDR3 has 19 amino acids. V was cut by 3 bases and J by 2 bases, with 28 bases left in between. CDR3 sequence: CSASPRGYGVEGTQETQYF. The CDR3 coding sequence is TGCAGTGCTAGTCCCAGGGGGTATGGCGTGGAGGGCACGCAAGAGACCCAGTACTTC.